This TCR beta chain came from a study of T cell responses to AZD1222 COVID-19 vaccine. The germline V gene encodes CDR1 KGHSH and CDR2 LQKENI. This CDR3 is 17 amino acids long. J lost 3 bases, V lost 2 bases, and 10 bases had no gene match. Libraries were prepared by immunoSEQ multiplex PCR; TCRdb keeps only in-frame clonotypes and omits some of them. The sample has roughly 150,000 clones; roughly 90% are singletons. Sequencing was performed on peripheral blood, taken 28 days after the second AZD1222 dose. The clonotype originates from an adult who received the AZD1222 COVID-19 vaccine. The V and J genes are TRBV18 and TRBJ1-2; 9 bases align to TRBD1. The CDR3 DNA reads TGTGCCAGCTCACCAAACTCTGGGACAGGGATCGACTATGGCTACACCTTC. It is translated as CASSPNSGTGIDYGYTF.